This TCR beta chain was documented in a study of T-cell reconstitution after alpha-beta-depleted transplantation in children. This clonotype was detected many times. Researchers prepared the TCRbeta library using unique molecular identifiers, the study reports. One entry per CDR3 protein, called by TCRdb with MiXCR from the PCR reads. The sample carries roughly 200,000 distinct CDR3 sequences, roughly 9% recorded once. The CDR3 runs to 16 residues. Germline CDR1 reads SGHAT; CDR2 reads FQNNGV. Trimming took 1 base from V and 1 from J, leaving 14 bases between them. The receptor was derived from a human donor who donated a stem cell graft to a child with acute lymphoblastic leukemia. The starting material was PBMCs from the stem cell graft donor, obtained from the stem cell graft. The chain carries TRBV11-2 and TRBJ2-7; D is tentatively TRBD1 or TRBD2 (5 bases each). CDR3 sequence reads: CASSLALGTRSYEQYF. DNA of the CDR3: TGTGCCAGCAGCTTAGCTTTAGGGACCCGATCCTACGAGCAGTACTTC.